This TCR beta chain was captured in a study of blood T cell repertoires in COVID-19. At the level of the study: The United States, Italy and Spain provided the acute and convalescent COVID-19 samples. PBMCs, B-cell-depleted T cells, or T cells were the source of the cDNA or gDNA that made up the material.

In the source study's methods: Counts of nucleated cells, estimated from reference gene primer amplification, were obtained. Profiled with immunoSEQ multiplex PCR; TCRdb holds only in-frame clones, not every one. That table is the source of V, J and clone size, and D and trimming were worked out from the DNA. The sample has 90,000 to 120,000 clones, 84% seen once. CDR3 length equals 16 residues. Germline CDR1 is GTSNPN and CDR2 is SVGIG (reference sequence). Germline trimming cut 1 base from V and 7 bases from J; bases unmatched to any gene: 10. The chain recombines TRBV30 with TRBJ1-4; 9 positions agree with TRBD1. The sequence came from a human donor in a cohort sampled during active COVID-19. Sequenced input: peripheral blood. The DNA for the CDR3 is TGTGCCTGGAGTGACAGGGGGCGAGGTGTAGGTGAAAAACTGTTTTTT. Amino acids: CAWSDRGRGVGEKLFF.